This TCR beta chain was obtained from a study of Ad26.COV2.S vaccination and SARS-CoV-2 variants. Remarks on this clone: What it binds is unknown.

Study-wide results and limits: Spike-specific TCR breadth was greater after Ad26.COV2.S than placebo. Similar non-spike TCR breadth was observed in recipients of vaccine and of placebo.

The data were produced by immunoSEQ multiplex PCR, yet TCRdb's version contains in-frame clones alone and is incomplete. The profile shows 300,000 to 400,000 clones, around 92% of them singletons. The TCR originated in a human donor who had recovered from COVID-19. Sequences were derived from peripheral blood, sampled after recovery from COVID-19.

The CDR3 loop is CASSYSGGVNTGELFF. CDR3 DNA: TGTGCCAGCAGTTACTCTGGGGGGGTAAACACCGGGGAGCTGTTTTTT. The chain combines TRBV6-6 with TRBJ2-2; 7 positions agree with TRBD2. The CDR3 length is 16 residues. Germline CDR1 is MNHNY and CDR2 is SVGAGI (reference sequence). V was clipped by 0 bases and J by 2 bases; unmatched bases: 3.